One T cell receptor (beta chain) is described in this entry. Its specificity is not known. These data originate in a study of CXCR3-negative and CXCR3-positive naive CD8 T cells. UMI labels and 5' RACE were used to prepare the TRB cDNA libraries. TCRdb processed the 5' RACE reads again and assigns one entry to each CDR3 protein, with no DNA. This sample's table has 100,000 to 150,000 distinct CDR3 sequences. Study results and caveats: The study found comparably high diversity in both naive subsets and much lower diversity in memory CD8+ cells.

The CDR3 covers 15 residues. Germline V lookup: CDR1 SQVTM, CDR2 ANQGSEA. CD45RO-CCR7+CD27+CD95- was the phenotype of naive CD8+ T cells. The TCR was taken from a human donor in good health. Some clones in this sample may be carry-over from other donors' samples. Sequences were obtained from naive CXCR3- CD8+ T cells from blood. Documented subset: CD45RO-CCR7+CD27+CD95- naive CD8+ T cells lacking CXCR3 (TNR3-). This chain joins TRBV29-1 and TRBJ2-2; TCRdb calls TRBD1, which cannot be checked without DNA. The CDR3 here is CSVVLRAAGAGELFF.